The 3 T cell receptor beta chains below were found in one sample sequenced in a study of CD8+ T cells in alopecia areata (dated by TCRdb to the late 2010s). The library was built by means of the immunoSEQ multiplex PCR assay. RNA was extracted from all samples and reverse transcribed into cDNA, which served as template for TCR sequencing. What TCRdb holds here is the immuneACCESS table cut down to in-frame rearrangements. Part of the clones is not present; checked against another copy, under half of the missing clones reflect an unresolved V gene, and the others are unexplained. The sample includes 150,000 or so clones, with more than 45% observed a single time. The ten largest clones take up roughly 7.5% of the sample. The sequencing input was CD4+ T cells sorted from blood. The receptor source for this set is a human donor with alopecia areata.

The chain has TRBV4-1 and TRBJ2-5, with D maybe TRBD2 (6 bases). This CDR3 has 15 amino acids. The V gene's germline CDR1 is MGHRA and CDR2 YSYEKL. V was clipped by 1 base and J by 2 bases, with 11 bases between them. The chain's CDR3 is CASSQGTGVQETQYF. The CDR3 DNA sequence: TGCGCCAGCAGCCAAGGTACGGGGGTACAAGAGACCCAGTACTTC.

The chain joins TRBV28 to TRBJ1-1; D may be TRBD1 (6 bases). From germline, CDR1 is MDHEN and CDR2 SYDVKM. The CDR3 is 16 residues long. V dropped 2 bases and J dropped 4 bases, with 17 bases sitting between them. CDR3 sequence (DNA): TGTGCCAGCAGTTTAACGCGGGGGCAGATCGGCACTGAAGCTTTCTTT. Protein: CASSLTRGQIGTEAFF.

This clone has more than one count but fewer than ten. The V and J genes are TRBV7-9 and TRBJ2-5, with 12 bases identical to TRBD2. This CDR3 region has 14 residues. Germline CDR1 reads SEHNR; CDR2 reads FQNEAQ (reference sequence). With V trimmed by 6 bases and J by 5 bases, 4 bases remained unmatched. This CDR3 is CASRLAGGIETQYF. The DNA of the CDR3 is TGTGCCAGCAGGCTAGCGGGAGGGATTGAGACCCAGTACTTC.